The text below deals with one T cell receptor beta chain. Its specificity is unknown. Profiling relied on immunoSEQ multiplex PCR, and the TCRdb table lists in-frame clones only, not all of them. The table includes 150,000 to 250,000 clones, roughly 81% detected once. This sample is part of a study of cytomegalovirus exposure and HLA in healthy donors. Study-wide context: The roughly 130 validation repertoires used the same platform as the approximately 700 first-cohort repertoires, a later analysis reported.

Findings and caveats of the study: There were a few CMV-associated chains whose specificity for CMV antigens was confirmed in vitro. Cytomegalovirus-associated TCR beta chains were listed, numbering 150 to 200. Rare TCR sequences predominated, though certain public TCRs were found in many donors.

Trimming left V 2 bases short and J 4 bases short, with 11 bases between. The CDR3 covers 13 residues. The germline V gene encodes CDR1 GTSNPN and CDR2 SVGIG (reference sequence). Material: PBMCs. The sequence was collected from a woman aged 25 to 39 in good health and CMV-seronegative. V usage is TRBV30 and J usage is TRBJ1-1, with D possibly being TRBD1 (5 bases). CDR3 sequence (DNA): TGTGCCTGGAGTACGGGGGTAGGCACTGAAGCTTTCTTT. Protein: CAWSTGVGTEAFF.